One and the same sample provided the 26 T cell receptor beta chains below, sequenced in a study of PD-1 blockade in classical Hodgkin lymphoma. Sequencing was performed with immunoSEQ multiplex PCR; in TCRdb, only in-frame clones are kept and a portion is missing. Of fewer than 90,000 clones in the sample, about nine tenths were seen once. Each patient relapsed following autologous stem cell transplantation, and prior brentuximab vedotin exposure differed. Sequenced here: peripheral blood mononuclear cells (PBMCs), sampled at baseline. The receptors were gathered from a human donor with classical Hodgkin lymphoma.

This sequence joins TRBV4-1 and TRBJ2-7; a weak D match, TRBD2 (6 bases). V was pared by 3 bases and J by 3 bases, with 18 bases between. Germline CDR1 and CDR2: MGHRA and YSYEKL. This CDR3 spans 16 amino acids. The CDR3 sequence is CASSQTQTSGSYEQYF. CDR3 nucleotides: TGCGCCAGCAGCCAGACTCAGACTAGTGGGAGCTACGAGCAGTACTTC.

This chain links TRBV5-4 with TRBJ1-2; D may be TRBD1 (6 bases). V shed 4 bases and J shed 5 bases, with 15 bases lying between them. The CDR3 runs to 14 residues. Looked up from germline, CDR1 is SGHNT and CDR2 is YYREEE (reference sequence). This chain's CDR3 is CASSAYGTFYGYTF. The CDR3 DNA follows: TGTGCCAGCAGCGCGTACGGGACATTTTATGGCTACACCTTC.

The rearrangement joins TRBV7-6 to TRBJ1-2; D ambiguous. The CDR3 sequence is 13 residues long. With 1 base removed from V and 4 bases from J, the gap between germline ends came to 7 bases. Per germline, CDR1 SGHVS and CDR2 FNYEAQ. CDR3 sequence (DNA): TGTGCCAGCAGCTTAGGGCCGAGCTATGGCTACACCTTC. As protein: CASSLGPSYGYTF.

V usage is TRBV30 and J usage is TRBJ2-5; 9 positions agree with TRBD2. V gave up 5 bases and J gave up 9 bases; unmatched junction bases: 10. The CDR3 is 13 residues long. Germline V lookup: CDR1 GTSNPN, CDR2 SVGIG (reference sequence). CDR3 coding DNA: TGTGCCTGGGGGGCTAGCGGGATCGGGGCCCAGTACTTC. Protein sequence: CAWGASGIGAQYF.

The V call is TRBV10-3, the J call TRBJ1-1; tentative D call: TRBD1 (6 bases). CDR1 ENHRY and CDR2 SYGVKD come from the germline V gene. Trimming pared 4 bases from V and 6 bases from J, leaving 18 bases between. There are 15 residues in the CDR3. CDR3 DNA: TGTGCCATCAGTGTTAACAGGGTTTTTGTGTCTGAAGCTTTCTTT. It codes for CAISVNRVFVSEAFF.

The chain employs TRBV10-2 and TRBJ2-7, with 11 nucleotides matching TRBD2. This CDR3 region has 18 residues. V lost 4 bases to trimming and J lost 0 bases; unmatched junction nucleotides: 11. Germline assignment: CDR1 WSHSY and CDR2 SAAADI. For the CDR3, the DNA is TGCGCCAGCAGTGCACCCGGGACTAGCGGCACTAGCTCCTACGAGCAGTACTTC. Its translation: CASSAPGTSGTSSYEQYF.

The chain combines TRBV19 with TRBJ1-2; D remains unclear. Germline V lookup: CDR1 LNHDA, CDR2 SQIVND (reference sequence). Trimming took 5 bases from V and 2 from J, leaving 6 bases between them. CDR3 length: 12 amino acids. The CDR3 DNA reads TGTGCCAGTAGTGGACGGAACTATGGCTACACCTTC. Its protein product is CASSGRNYGYTF.

The genes are TRBV4-2 and TRBJ2-3; the match to TRBD2 covers 8 bases. In germline, CDR1 is LGHNA, CDR2 YNFKEQ. V gave up 0 bases and J gave up 3 bases; unmatched junction bases: 5. The CDR3 spans 16 residues. The CDR3 region is CASSQDHGRATDTQYF. The CDR3 nucleotides read TGTGCCAGCAGCCAAGACCACGGGAGGGCGACAGATACGCAGTATTTT.

The V and J genes are TRBV9 and TRBJ1-1; no clear D. The germline CDR1 and CDR2 sequences are SGDLS and YYNGEE. Trimming removed 2 bases at V and 4 bases at J, with 9 bases between. CDR3 size: 13 residues. CDR3 coding DNA: TGTGCCAGCAGCGTGATCGAGAGCACTGAAGCTTTCTTT. Its translation: CASSVIESTEAFF.

Only one count was recorded for this clone. The chain is built from TRBV6-1 and TRBJ1-5; 7 nucleotides line up with TRBD1. Germline CDR1 and CDR2: MNHNS and SASEGT. This CDR3 spans 15 amino acids. V was clipped by 7 bases and J by 1 base; unmatched bases: 7. The CDR3, as DNA: TGTGCCAGCACTTCGACAGGGTTGAGCAATCAGCCCCAGCATTTT. Residues: CASTSTGLSNQPQHF.

The chain combines TRBV7-9 with TRBJ1-4; TRBD1 is a possible D gene (5 bases). From germline, CDR1 is SEHNR and CDR2 FQNEAQ (reference sequence). V was shortened by 5 bases and J by 0 bases, with 19 bases between the two germline ends. The CDR3 sequence is 18 residues long. CDR3 residues: CASSPGAGIGATNEKLFF. The CDR3 DNA reads as TGTGCCAGCAGCCCCGGGGCAGGGATTGGAGCAACTAATGAAAAACTGTTTTTT.

The V gene is TRBV19, the J gene TRBJ1-2; no reliable D call. Germline lookup yields CDR1 LNHDA and CDR2 SQIVND (reference sequence). V was pared by 5 bases and J by 2 bases, with 9 bases between. The CDR3 runs 13 residues. The CDR3 sequence is CASSPPGNYGYTF. The DNA of the CDR3 is TGTGCCAGTAGTCCCCCCGGAAACTATGGCTACACCTTC.

The chain combines TRBV4-3 with TRBJ1-1; a possible D gene is TRBD1 (5 bases). The ends were cut back, 1 base at V and 0 bases at J, with 9 bases in the middle. This CDR3 has 15 residues. Germline V gene data show CDR1 as LGHNA and CDR2 as YSLEER. The CDR3 sequence is CASSQAGRVNTEAFF. The CDR3, as DNA: TGCGCCAGCAGCCAAGCCGGCAGGGTGAACACTGAAGCTTTCTTT.

The chain recombines TRBV7-2 with TRBJ2-7; D might be TRBD1 (6 bases). Trimming removed 3 bases from V and 7 bases from J, with 16 bases in between. Germline V lookup: CDR1 SGHTA, CDR2 FQGNSA. This CDR3 is 14 amino acids long. The CDR3 DNA sequence: TGTGCCAGCAGCTTGGTAGGGGGATGGGGAGAGCAGTACTTC. Amino acids: CASSLVGGWGEQYF.

The chain couples TRBV2 to TRBJ1-2; 7 positions match TRBD1. Per the germline V gene, CDR1 is SNHLY and CDR2 is FYNNEI. The V segment lost 6 bases and the J segment 8 bases; nucleotides outside the gene matches: 6. The length of the CDR3 is 12 residues. The CDR3 sequence: CASRDRVWGYTF. In nucleotides, the CDR3 is TGTGCCAGCAGAGACAGGGTTTGGGGCTACACCTTC.

This clone was recorded only once. This sequence joins TRBV15 and TRBJ1-5; TRBD1 might be the D (5 bases). Trimming cost V 5 bases and J 0 bases, with 11 bases left between them. Germline CDR1 reads LNHNV; CDR2 reads YYDKDF (reference sequence). The CDR3 totals 15 residues. CDR3: CATSRNTGSNQPQHF. CDR3 DNA: TGTGCCACCAGCCGGAATACAGGTAGCAATCAGCCCCAGCATTTT.

This clone was seen only once. The chain has TRBV6-5 and TRBJ2-5; no reliable D call. The germline CDR1 and CDR2 sequences are MNHEY and SVGAGI. The CDR3 length is 14 residues. The germline V and J ends were trimmed by 6 bases and 5 bases, with 16 bases remaining between them. The CDR3: CASSPTRAGETQYF. The CDR3 DNA reads as TGTGCCAGCAGCCCCACCCGAGCCGGTGAGACCCAGTACTTC.

CDR3 DNA: TGTGCCACCACGGACGGACGCTACGAGCAGTACTTC. This gives the protein CATTDGRYEQYF. The chain recombines TRBV10-3 with TRBJ2-7, with D unresolved. Trimming left V 10 bases short and J 3 bases short, with 13 bases between. CDR1 and CDR2 from the germline V gene are ENHRY and SYGVKD. The CDR3 length is 12 residues.

The J gene is TRBJ1-1, the V gene TRBV7-9; no firm D call. Germline CDR1 is SEHNR and CDR2 is FQNEAQ (reference sequence). The CDR3 totals 13 residues. The ends were cut back, 6 bases at V and 1 base at J, with 9 bases in the middle. CDR3 sequence (DNA): TGTGCCAGCAGATCGGGCTGGAACACTGAAGCTTTCTTT. Amino acids: CASRSGWNTEAFF.

This clone showed up just a few times. The V gene is TRBV29-1, the J gene TRBJ1-1; D gene unclear. This CDR3 is 20 amino acids long. Germline V gene data show CDR1 as SQVTM and CDR2 as ANQGSEA. Trimming cost V 1 base and J 0 bases, with 27 bases left between them. The CDR3 is CSVEGPRHHGLMGMNTEAFF. CDR3 nucleotides: TGCAGCGTTGAAGGCCCAAGGCACCACGGCCTCATGGGGATGAACACTGAAGCTTTCTTT.

The chain carries TRBV7-9 and TRBJ1-4; a possible D gene is TRBD1 (5 bases). The CDR3 has 15 amino acids. Trimming took off 5 bases at V and 7 bases at J, with 17 bases between the two ends. CDR1 SEHNR and CDR2 FQNEAQ come from the germline V gene (reference sequence). The CDR3 loop reads CASSLDRSRGEKLFF. The CDR3 coding sequence is TGTGCCAGCAGCCTAGACAGATCTCGGGGTGAAAAACTGTTTTTT.

The CDR3 protein is CATSRDIGRFTGELFF. The CDR3 DNA follows: TGTGCCACCAGCAGAGATATAGGACGGTTCACCGGGGAGCTGTTTTTT. The V and J genes are TRBV15 and TRBJ2-2; no clear D gene. In germline, CDR1 is LNHNV, CDR2 YYDKDF (reference sequence). Trimming shortened V by 0 bases and J by 4 bases, and 12 bases separated the two germline ends. The CDR3 loop spans 16 amino acids.

The V call is TRBV20-1, the J call TRBJ2-5; TRBD1 is a possible D gene (5 bases). Trimming left V 6 bases short and J 3 bases short, with 8 bases between. This CDR3 is 11 amino acids long. Germline V gene sequence: CDR1 DFQATT, CDR2 SNEGSKA (reference sequence). Here the CDR3 DNA reads TGCAGTGCAAGGGGTGAAGAGACCCAGTACTTC. It codes for CSARGEETQYF.

The chain employs TRBV5-1 and TRBJ2-7; D gene ambiguous. In germline, CDR1 is SGHRS, CDR2 YFSETQ. This CDR3 contains 14 residues. Trimming removed 4 bases at V and 2 bases at J, with 13 bases between. CDR3 in amino acids: CASSPASTTYEQYF. The CDR3 bases are TGCGCCAGCAGCCCCGCAAGTACGACCTACGAGCAGTACTTC.

The rearrangement uses TRBV27 and TRBJ2-7; D uncertain. Trimming cost V 4 bases and J 3 bases, with 10 bases left between them. CDR3 length equals 13 residues. The germline CDR1 and CDR2 sequences are MNHEY and SMNVEV (reference sequence). CDR3 bases: TGTGCCAGCAGTTACTCGTCAGACTACGAGCAGTACTTC. Translating it yields CASSYSSDYEQYF.

This rearrangement joins TRBV7-2 to TRBJ2-7; 9 bases are shared with TRBD2. V dropped 3 bases and J dropped 3; count of bases not matched to a gene: 12. The CDR3 runs 17 residues. In germline, CDR1 is SGHTA, CDR2 FQGNSA. In DNA form, the CDR3 reads TGTGCCAGCAGCTTTTCAATATCGGGACTAGCTTTCTACGAGCAGTACTTC. This encodes CASSFSISGLAFYEQYF.